What follows is one T cell receptor (beta chain) and its context. The data derive from a study of blood T cell repertoires in COVID-19. The table came from immunoSEQ multiplex PCR; TCRdb's copy has only in-frame clones and leaves some out. This sample has 180,000 or so clones, with over 70% found just once. The V gene's germline CDR1 is LNHDA and CDR2 SQIVND (reference sequence). The CDR3 has 16 amino acids. Trimming shortened V by 0 bases and J by 1 base, and 11 bases separated the two germline ends. J is TRBJ2-3 and V is TRBV19, with D maybe TRBD2 (6 bases). This sequence was found in a man aged 55-75 years who had been exposed to COVID-19. The specimen was PBMCs or T cells enriched from blood (not recorded which). The CDR3 DNA follows: TGTGCCAGTAGTATAGATTGGGGGGAGCGCACAGATACGCAGTATTTT. Protein product: CASSIDWGERTDTQYF.